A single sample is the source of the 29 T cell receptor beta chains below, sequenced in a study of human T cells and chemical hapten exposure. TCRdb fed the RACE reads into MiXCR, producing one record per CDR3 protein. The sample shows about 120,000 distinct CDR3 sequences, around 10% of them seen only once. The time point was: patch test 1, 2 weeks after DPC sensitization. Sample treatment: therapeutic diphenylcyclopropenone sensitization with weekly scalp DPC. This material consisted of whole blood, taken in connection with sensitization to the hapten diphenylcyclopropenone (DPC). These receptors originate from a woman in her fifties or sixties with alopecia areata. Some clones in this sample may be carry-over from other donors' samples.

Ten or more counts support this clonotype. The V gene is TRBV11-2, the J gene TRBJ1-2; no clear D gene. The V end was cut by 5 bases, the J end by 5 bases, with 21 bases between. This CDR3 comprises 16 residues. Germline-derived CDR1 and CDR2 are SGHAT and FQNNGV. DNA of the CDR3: TGTGCCAGCAGCGCAAGTAACGGACTCATACGATATGGCTACACCTTC. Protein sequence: CASSASNGLIRYGYTF.

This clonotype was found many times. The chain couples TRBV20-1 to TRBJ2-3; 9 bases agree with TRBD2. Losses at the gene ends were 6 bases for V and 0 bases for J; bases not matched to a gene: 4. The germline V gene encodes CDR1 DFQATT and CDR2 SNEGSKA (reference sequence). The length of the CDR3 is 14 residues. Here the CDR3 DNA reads TGCAGTGCAAAAAGCGGGGGGAGCACAGATACGCAGTATTTT. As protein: CSAKSGGSTDTQYF.

The CDR3 nucleotides read TGTGCCAGCAGCCAGCGGGGAGGGAACAATTCACCCCTCCACTTT. Its protein is CASSQRGGNNSPLHF. The rearrangement uses TRBV14 and TRBJ1-6, with no clear D. Trimming cost V 3 bases and J 7 bases, with 13 bases left between them. The germline V gene has CDR1 SGHDN and CDR2 FVKESK. This CDR3 contains 15 residues.

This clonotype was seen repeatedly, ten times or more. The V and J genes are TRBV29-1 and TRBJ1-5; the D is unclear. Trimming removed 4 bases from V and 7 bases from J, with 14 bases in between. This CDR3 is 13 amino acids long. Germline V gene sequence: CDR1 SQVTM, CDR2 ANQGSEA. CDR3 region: CSVGSHERQPQHF. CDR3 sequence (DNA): TGCAGCGTTGGGTCTCACGAGAGACAGCCCCAGCATTTT.

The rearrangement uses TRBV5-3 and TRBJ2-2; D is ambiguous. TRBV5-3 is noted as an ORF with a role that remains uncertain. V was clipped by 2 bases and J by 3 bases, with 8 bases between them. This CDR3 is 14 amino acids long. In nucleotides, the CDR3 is TGTGCCAGAAGCTTCTTTTTGTACACCGGGGAGCTGTTTTTT. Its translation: CARSFFLYTGELFF.

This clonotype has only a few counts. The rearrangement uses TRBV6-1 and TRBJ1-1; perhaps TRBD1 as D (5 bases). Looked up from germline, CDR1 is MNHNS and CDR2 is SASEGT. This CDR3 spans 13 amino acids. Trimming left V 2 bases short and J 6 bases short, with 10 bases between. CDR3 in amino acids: CASSEFGRAEAFF. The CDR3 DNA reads TGTGCCAGCAGTGAATTTGGCAGGGCTGAAGCTTTCTTT.

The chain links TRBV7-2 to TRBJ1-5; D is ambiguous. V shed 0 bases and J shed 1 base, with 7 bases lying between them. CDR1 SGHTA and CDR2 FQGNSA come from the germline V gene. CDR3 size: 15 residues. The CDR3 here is CASSLAGQSNQPQHF. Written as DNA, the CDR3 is TGTGCCAGCAGCTTAGCTGGGCAGAGCAATCAGCCCCAGCATTTT. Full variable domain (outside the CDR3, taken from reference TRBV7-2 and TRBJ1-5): GAGVSQSPSNKVTEKGKDVELRCDPISGHTALYWYRQSLGQGLEFLIYFQGNSAPDKSGLPSDRFSAERTGGSVSTLTIQRTQQEDSAVYLCASSLAGQSNQPQHFGDGTRLSIL.

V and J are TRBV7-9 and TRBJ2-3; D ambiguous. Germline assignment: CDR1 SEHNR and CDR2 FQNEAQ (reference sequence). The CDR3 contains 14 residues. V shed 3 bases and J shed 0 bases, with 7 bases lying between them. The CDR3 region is CASSFDRSTDTQYF. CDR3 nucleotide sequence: TGTGCCAGCAGCTTCGACCGTAGCACAGATACGCAGTATTTT. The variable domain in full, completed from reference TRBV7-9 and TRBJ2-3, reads DTGVSQNPRHKITKRGQNVTFRCDPISEHNRLYWYRQTLGQGPEFLTYFQNEAQLEKSRLLSDRFSAERPKGSFSTLEIQRTEQGDSAMYLCASSFDRSTDTQYFGPGTRLTVL.

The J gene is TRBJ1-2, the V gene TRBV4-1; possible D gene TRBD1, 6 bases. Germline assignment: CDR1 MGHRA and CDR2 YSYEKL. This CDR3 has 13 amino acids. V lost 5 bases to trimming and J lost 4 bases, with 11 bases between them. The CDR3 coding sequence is TGCGCCAGCAGCGCGGACAGTTTCTATGGCTACACCTTC. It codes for CASSADSFYGYTF.

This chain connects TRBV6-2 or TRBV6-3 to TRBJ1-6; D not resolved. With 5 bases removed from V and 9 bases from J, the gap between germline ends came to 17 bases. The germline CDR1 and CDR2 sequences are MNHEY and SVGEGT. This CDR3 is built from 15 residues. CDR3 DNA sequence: TGTGCCAGCAGTCGCCTTCGTGGGGAGATTTCACCCCTCCACTTT. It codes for CASSRLRGEISPLHF.

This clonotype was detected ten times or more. CDR3 protein: CASSPPLAGVAELFF. The CDR3 coding sequence is TGTGCCAGCTCACCACCGCTAGCGGGAGTTGCGGAGCTGTTTTTT. The rearrangement links TRBV18 to TRBJ2-2, with TRBD2 matching over 10 bases. Germline assignment: CDR1 KGHSH and CDR2 LQKENI. The CDR3 contains 15 residues. J gave up 10 bases and V 0 bases, and 5 bases lay outside the gene matches.

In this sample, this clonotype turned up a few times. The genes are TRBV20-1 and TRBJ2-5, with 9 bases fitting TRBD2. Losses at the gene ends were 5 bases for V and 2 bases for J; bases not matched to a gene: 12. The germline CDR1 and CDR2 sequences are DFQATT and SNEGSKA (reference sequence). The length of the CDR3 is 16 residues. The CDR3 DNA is TGCAGTGCTGGTGGGCGGGGGGGCCCCAGGCAAGAGACCCAGTACTTC. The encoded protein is CSAGGRGGPRQETQYF.

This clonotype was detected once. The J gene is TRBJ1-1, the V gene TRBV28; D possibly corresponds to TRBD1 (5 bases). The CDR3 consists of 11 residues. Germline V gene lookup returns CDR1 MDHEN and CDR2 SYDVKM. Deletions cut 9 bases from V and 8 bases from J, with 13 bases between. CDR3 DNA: TGTGCCAGTCGAAACCGGGACGAAGCTTTCTTT. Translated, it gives CASRNRDEAFF. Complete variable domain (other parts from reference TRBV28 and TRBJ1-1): DVKVTQSSRYLVKRTGEKVFLECVQDMDHENMFWYRQDPGLGLRLIYFSYDVKMKEKGDIPEGYSVSREKKERFSLILESASTNQTSMYLCASRNRDEAFFGQGTRLTVV.

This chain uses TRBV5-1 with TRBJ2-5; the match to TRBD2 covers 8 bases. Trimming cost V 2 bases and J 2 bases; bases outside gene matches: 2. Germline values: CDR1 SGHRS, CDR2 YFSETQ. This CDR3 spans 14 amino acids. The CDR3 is CASSFGGRQETQYF. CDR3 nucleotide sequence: TGCGCCAGCAGCTTTGGCGGGAGGCAAGAGACCCAGTACTTC.

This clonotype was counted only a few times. The CDR3 region has the DNA TGTGCCAGCAGTTTCGGGGCGGGAGGGATGTACAATGAGCAGTTCTTC. Amino acid sequence: CASSFGAGGMYNEQFF. This chain links TRBV27 with TRBJ2-1, with TRBD2 matching over 9 bases. Germline V gene lookup returns CDR1 MNHEY and CDR2 SMNVEV (reference sequence). Trimming cost V 3 bases and J 4 bases; bases outside gene matches: 7. This CDR3 spans 16 amino acids.

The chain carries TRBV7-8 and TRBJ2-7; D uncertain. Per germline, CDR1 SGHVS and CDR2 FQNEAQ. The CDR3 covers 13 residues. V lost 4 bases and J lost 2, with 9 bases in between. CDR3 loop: CASSYTETYEQYF. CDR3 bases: TGTGCCAGCAGCTATACAGAAACCTACGAGCAGTACTTC.

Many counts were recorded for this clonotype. The CDR3 is CSVRPAPGAGELFF. CDR3 nucleotide sequence: TGCAGCGTTCGGCCGGCTCCGGGGGCCGGGGAGCTGTTTTTT. The V gene is TRBV29-1, the J gene TRBJ2-2; weak D call: TRBD2 (6 bases). This CDR3 spans 14 amino acids. Trimming took off 5 bases at V and 6 bases at J, with 16 bases between the two ends. The germline V gene has CDR1 SQVTM and CDR2 ANQGSEA.

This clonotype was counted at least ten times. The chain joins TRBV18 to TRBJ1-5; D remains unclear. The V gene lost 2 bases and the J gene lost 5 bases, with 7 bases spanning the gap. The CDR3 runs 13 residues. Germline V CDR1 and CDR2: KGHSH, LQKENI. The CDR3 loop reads CASSPGEDQPQHF. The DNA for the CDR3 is TGTGCCAGCTCACCAGGGGAAGATCAGCCCCAGCATTTT.

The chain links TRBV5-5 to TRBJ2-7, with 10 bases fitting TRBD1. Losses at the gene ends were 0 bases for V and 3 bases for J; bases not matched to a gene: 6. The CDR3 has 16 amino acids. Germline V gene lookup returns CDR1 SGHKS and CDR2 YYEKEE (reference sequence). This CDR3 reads CASSLDSGQGFYEQYF. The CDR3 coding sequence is TGTGCCAGCAGCTTGGACTCGGGACAGGGGTTCTACGAGCAGTACTTC.

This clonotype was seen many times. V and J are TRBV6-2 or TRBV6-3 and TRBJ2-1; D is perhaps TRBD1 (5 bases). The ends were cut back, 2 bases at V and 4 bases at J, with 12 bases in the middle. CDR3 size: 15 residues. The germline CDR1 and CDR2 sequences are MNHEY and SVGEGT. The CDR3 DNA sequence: TGTGCCAGCAGTTACGGGGCTAGGGGATACAATGAGCAGTTCTTC. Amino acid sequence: CASSYGARGYNEQFF.

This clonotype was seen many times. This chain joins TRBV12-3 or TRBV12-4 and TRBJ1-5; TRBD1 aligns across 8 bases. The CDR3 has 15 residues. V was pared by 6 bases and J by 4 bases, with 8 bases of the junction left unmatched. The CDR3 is CASSTRGLGNQPQHF. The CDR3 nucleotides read TGTGCCAGCAGCACCAGGGGGCTGGGAAATCAGCCCCAGCATTTT.

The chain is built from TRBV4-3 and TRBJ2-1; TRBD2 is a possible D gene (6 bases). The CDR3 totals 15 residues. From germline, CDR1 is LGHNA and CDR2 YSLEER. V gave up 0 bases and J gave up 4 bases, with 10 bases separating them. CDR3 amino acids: CASSQEGLSYNEQFF. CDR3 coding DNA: TGCGCCAGCAGCCAAGAGGGACTCTCTTACAATGAGCAGTTCTTC.

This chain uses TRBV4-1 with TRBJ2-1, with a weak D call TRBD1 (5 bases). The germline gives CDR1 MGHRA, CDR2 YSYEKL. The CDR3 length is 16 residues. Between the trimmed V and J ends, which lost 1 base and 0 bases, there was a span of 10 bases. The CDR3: CASSQVDILSYNEQFF. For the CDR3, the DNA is TGCGCCAGCAGCCAAGTGGACATACTCTCCTACAATGAGCAGTTCTTC.

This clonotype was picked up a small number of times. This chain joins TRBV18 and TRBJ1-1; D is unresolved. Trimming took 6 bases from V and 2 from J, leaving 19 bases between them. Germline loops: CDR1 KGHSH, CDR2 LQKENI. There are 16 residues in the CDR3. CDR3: CASSLFDLEANTEAFF. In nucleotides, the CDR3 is TGTGCCAGCTCCCTCTTCGACTTGGAGGCTAACACTGAAGCTTTCTTT.

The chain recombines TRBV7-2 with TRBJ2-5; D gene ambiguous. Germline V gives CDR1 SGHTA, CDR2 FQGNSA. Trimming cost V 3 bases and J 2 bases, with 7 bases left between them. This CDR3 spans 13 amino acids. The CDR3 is CASSFLRQETQYF. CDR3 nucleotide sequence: TGTGCCAGCAGCTTTCTGCGGCAAGAGACCCAGTACTTC.

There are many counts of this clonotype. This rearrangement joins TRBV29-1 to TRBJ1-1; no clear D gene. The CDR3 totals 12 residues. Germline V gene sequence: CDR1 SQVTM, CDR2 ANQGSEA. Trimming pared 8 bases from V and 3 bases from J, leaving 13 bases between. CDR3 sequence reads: CSSTRGYTEAFF. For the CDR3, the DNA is TGCAGCTCCACACGGGGTTACACTGAAGCTTTCTTT.

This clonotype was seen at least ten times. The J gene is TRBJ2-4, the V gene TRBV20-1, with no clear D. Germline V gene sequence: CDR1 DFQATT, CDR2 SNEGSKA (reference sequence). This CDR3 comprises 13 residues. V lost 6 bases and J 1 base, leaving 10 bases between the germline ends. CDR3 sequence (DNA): TGCAGTGCGAGTAGCAGGGCCAAAAACATTCAGTACTTC. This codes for CSASSRAKNIQYF.

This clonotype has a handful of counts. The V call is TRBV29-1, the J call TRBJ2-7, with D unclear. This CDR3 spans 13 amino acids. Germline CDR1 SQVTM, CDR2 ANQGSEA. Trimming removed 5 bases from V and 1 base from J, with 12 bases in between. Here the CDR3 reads CSVRIVESYEQYF. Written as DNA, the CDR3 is TGCAGCGTTCGTATAGTGGAATCCTACGAGCAGTACTTC.

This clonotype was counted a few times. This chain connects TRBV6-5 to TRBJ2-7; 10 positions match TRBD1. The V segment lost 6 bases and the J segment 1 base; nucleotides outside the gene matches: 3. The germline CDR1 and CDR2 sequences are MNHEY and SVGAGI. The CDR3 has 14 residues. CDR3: CASRRGQGSYEQYF. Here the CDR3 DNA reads TGTGCCAGCAGGCGGGGACAGGGGTCCTACGAGCAGTACTTC.